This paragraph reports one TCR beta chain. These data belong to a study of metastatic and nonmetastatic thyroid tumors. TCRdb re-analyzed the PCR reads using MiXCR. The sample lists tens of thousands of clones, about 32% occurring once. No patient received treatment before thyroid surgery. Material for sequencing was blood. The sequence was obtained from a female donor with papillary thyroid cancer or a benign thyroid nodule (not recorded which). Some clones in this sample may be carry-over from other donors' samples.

Written as DNA, the CDR3 is TGTGCCAGCAGCGTAGGTTCGGTATACGAGCAGTACTTC. It translates to CASSVGSVYEQYF. This chain joins TRBV9 and TRBJ2-7; no clear D gene. The V gene lost 0 bases and the J gene lost 4 bases, with 8 bases spanning the gap. There are 13 residues in the CDR3. CDR1 and CDR2 from the germline V gene are SGDLS and YYNGEE.